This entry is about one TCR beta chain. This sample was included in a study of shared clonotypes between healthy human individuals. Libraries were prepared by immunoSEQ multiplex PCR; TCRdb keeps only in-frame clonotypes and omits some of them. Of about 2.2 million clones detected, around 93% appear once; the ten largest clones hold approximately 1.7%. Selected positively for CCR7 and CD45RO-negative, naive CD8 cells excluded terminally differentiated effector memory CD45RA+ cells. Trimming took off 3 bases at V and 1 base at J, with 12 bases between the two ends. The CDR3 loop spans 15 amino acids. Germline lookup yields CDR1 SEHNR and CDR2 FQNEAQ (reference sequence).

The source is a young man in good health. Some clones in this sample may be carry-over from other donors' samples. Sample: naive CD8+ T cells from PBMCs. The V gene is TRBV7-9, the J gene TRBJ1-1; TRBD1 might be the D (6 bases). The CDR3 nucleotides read TGTGCCAGCAGCTTGAGACAGGCGACGAACACTGAAGCTTTCTTT. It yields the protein CASSLRQATNTEAFF. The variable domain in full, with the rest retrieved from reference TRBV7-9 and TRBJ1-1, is DTGVSQNPRHKITKRGQNVTFRCDPISEHNRLYWYRQTLGQGPEFLTYFQNEAQLEKSRLLSDRFSAERPKGSFSTLEIQRTEQGDSAMYLCASSLRQATNTEAFFGQGTRLTVV.